The rows below give T cell receptor beta chains drawn from one sample of a study of cytomegalovirus exposure and HLA in healthy donors. Measured with immunoSEQ multiplex PCR; TCRdb has only the in-frame clones, and not every one. The table includes more than 95,000 clones, roughly 83% detected once. The sequencing input was PBMCs. The receptors originated from a young man in good health and CMV-seropositive. CDR3s include the opening cysteine and the closing phenylalanine or tryptophan. Each record gives: CDR3 DNA, CDR3 protein, V gene, clone size, J gene, D gene. The D gene is left open where the match is weak. Clone size, where shown, is once, few, many, or a class for clones that have expanded.

TGTGCCAGCAGCTGGCAGGTATCCGAGCAGTACTTC | CASSWQVSEQYF | TRBV7-9 | NA | TRBJ2-7 | NA
TGTGCCAGCAGTGAAGAAGGTGGTGCTAGCGGGATACCACGGCAGTACTTC | CASSEEGGASGIPRQYF | TRBV2 | NA | TRBJ2-7 | TRBD2
TGTGCCAGCCGGGAAAGGACAGATACGCAGTATTTT | CASRERTDTQYF | TRBV28 | NA | TRBJ2-3 | NA
TGTGCCAGTAGTTTTTTACTACAAACCGGGACAGGGAGCCGCATATCCTACGAGCAGTACTTC | CASSFLLQTGTGSRISYEQYF | TRBV19 | NA | TRBJ2-7 | TRBD1
TGTGCCAGCAGACCCGACACAAACACTGAAGCTTTCTTT | CASRPDTNTEAFF | TRBV6-4 | NA | TRBJ1-1 | NA
TGCGCCAGCAGCCCCCGGGACAACATGAACACTGAAGCTTTCTTT | CASSPRDNMNTEAFF | TRBV5-1 | few | TRBJ1-1 | NA
TGCGCCAGCCTATACAGGGGGTATAATTCACCCCTCCACTTT | CASLYRGYNSPLHF | TRBV23-1 | once | TRBJ1-6 | TRBD1
TGTGCCAGCAGCTACCCGGCGGATAACACTGAAGCTTTCTTT | CASSYPADNTEAFF | TRBV9 | NA | TRBJ1-1 | NA
TGTGCCAGCAGCTTAATCGGGGGATCGAACACCGGGGAGCTGTTTTTT | CASSLIGGSNTGELFF | TRBV7-3 | NA | TRBJ2-2 | NA
TGTGCCAGCCGGGACAGGGCGATCACTGAAGCTTTCTTT | CASRDRAITEAFF | TRBV28 | NA | TRBJ1-1 | TRBD1
TGTGCCAGCAGCTTCGGACTACGCACAGATACGCAGTATTTT | CASSFGLRTDTQYF | TRBV5-4 | NA | TRBJ2-3 | NA
TGTGCCAGCACCACTCCGGGGGGGAAGGCGTCCGAGCAGTACTTC | CASTTPGGKASEQYF | TRBV11-2 | NA | TRBJ2-7 | TRBD2
TGTGCCAGCAGCTTAGGTATCTACGAGCAGTACTTC | CASSLGIYEQYF | TRBV11-2 | NA | TRBJ2-7 | NA
TGCGCCAGCAGCCCTCAGGGGGGAGAGACCCAGTACTTC | CASSPQGGETQYF | TRBV5-1 | NA | TRBJ2-5 | NA
TGTGCCAGCACTCTATCCCGGGACAGGGTTTCACCCCTCCACTTT | CASTLSRDRVSPLHF | TRBV6-5 | NA | TRBJ1-6 | TRBD1
TGCAGCGTTGACTCGGGACAGGGGGCTTCTCCGGTGCAGTACTTC | CSVDSGQGASPVQYF | TRBV29-1 | NA | TRBJ2-7 | TRBD1
TGCGCCAGCAGCCACCTTGCCCGCGGGGAGCAGTTCTTC | CASSHLARGEQFF | TRBV4-1 | NA | TRBJ2-1 | NA
TGTGCCAGCAGTGCACTCGGACTAGAATTGACAACAGATACGCAGTATTTT | CASSALGLELTTDTQYF | TRBV25-1 | NA | TRBJ2-3 | TRBD2
TGTGCCAGCAGTTACTCGTTACAGGGGGACACTGAAGCTTTCTTT | CASSYSLQGDTEAFF | TRBV6-5 | NA | TRBJ1-1 | TRBD1
TGCGCCAGCAGCCCTCTCTCCCTAATGGGCTACACCTTC | CASSPLSLMGYTF | TRBV4-1 | NA | TRBJ1-2 | NA
TGTGCCTGGGACAGACAGAGGAACACTGAAGCTTTCTTT | CAWDRQRNTEAFF | TRBV30 | NA | TRBJ1-1 | NA
TGTGCCAGCAGCCAGACTAGCGGGGGGTTCGACGGGGAGCTGTTTTTT | CASSQTSGGFDGELFF | TRBV5-6 | once | TRBJ2-2 | TRBD2
TGTGCCAGCAGATCAGGGGGATCTGGAAACACCATATATTTT | CASRSGGSGNTIYF | TRBV6-5 | NA | TRBJ1-3 | TRBD1
TGCGCCAGCAGCCCGCGAGAGGTCACTGAAGCTTTCTTT | CASSPREVTEAFF | TRBV4-1 | NA | TRBJ1-1 | NA